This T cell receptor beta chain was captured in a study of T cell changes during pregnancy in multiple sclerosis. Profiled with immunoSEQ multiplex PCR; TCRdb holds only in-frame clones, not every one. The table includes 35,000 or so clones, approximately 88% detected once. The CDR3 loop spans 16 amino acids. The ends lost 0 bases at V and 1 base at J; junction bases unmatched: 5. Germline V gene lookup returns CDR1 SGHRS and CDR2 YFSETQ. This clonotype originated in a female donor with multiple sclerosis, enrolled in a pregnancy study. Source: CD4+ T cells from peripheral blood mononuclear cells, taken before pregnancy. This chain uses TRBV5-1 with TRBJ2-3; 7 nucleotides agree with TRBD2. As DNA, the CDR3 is TGCGCCAGCAGCTTGGTGGCGGGGGTCGGCACAGATACGCAGTATTTT. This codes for CASSLVAGVGTDTQYF.